Each of the 7 T cell receptor beta chains below was sequenced from the same sample in a study of blood T cell repertoires in COVID-19. Clones were read by immunoSEQ multiplex PCR, and TCRdb kept only the in-frame ones, dropping some. The table lists 200,000 to 250,000 clones, around 89% of them singletons, with about 15% in the top ten. Material: PBMCs or T cells enriched from blood (not recorded which). The receptors come from a man aged 30 to 39 who had been exposed to COVID-19.

The genes are TRBV7-9 and TRBJ2-1; D gene ambiguous. The CDR3 is made up of 11 amino acids. Germline V gene lookup returns CDR1 SEHNR and CDR2 FQNEAQ (reference sequence). Trimming stripped 8 bases from V and 6 bases from J, with 8 bases between. The chain's CDR3 is CASGLFNEQFF. The CDR3 region has the DNA TGTGCCAGCGGGCTGTTCAATGAGCAGTTCTTC.

This chain connects TRBV23-1 to TRBJ2-1; a weak D match, TRBD2 (6 bases). TRBV23-1 is treated as an ORF (open reading frame) with a function not yet certain. V lost 3 bases to trimming and J lost 7 bases, with 13 bases between them. CDR3 length equals 14 residues. The CDR3 region has the DNA TGCGCCAGCAGTCATAGCGGAATAGTTAATGAGCAGTTCTTC. Its protein is CASSHSGIVNEQFF.

The rearrangement joins TRBV19 to TRBJ1-4, with 10 bases lining up with TRBD1. The germline V gene has CDR1 LNHDA and CDR2 SQIVND (reference sequence). The CDR3 sequence is 16 residues long. Losses at the gene ends were 9 bases for V and 4 bases for J; bases not matched to a gene: 11. CDR3 amino acids: CASRDRGRSNNEKLFF. CDR3 DNA: TGTGCCAGCCGGGACAGGGGAAGAAGTAATAATGAAAAACTGTTTTTT.

The chain combines TRBV19 with TRBJ2-7; possibly TRBD2 for D (6 bases). Trimming cost V 3 bases and J 0 bases, with 12 bases left between them. The CDR3 has 15 residues. CDR1 LNHDA and CDR2 SQIVND come from the germline V gene (reference sequence). The CDR3 DNA reads TGTGCCAGTAGTATCCGGGGGACCCACTCCTACGAGCAGTACTTC. This encodes CASSIRGTHSYEQYF.

The chain recombines TRBV6-5 with TRBJ1-1; D is undetermined. From germline, CDR1 is MNHEY and CDR2 SVGAGI. The CDR3 consists of 14 residues. Trimming cost V 5 bases and J 4 bases, with 14 bases left between them. CDR3 in amino acids: CASSHSAEGTEAFF. In nucleotides, the CDR3 is TGTGCCAGCAGTCATTCAGCCGAGGGCACTGAAGCTTTCTTT.

CDR3 residues: CASRPDKAYEQYF. CDR3 bases: TGCGCCAGCAGACCGGACAAGGCCTACGAGCAGTACTTC. V and J are TRBV5-1 and TRBJ2-7; D perhaps matches TRBD1 (5 bases). Between the trimmed V and J ends, which lost 5 bases and 2 bases, there was a span of 11 bases. The germline V gene has CDR1 SGHRS and CDR2 YFSETQ. This CDR3 has 13 residues.

The chain is built from TRBV2 and TRBJ1-4, with D perhaps TRBD1 (5 bases). This CDR3 region has 14 residues. CDR1 and CDR2 (germline): SNHLY, FYNNEI. V dropped 8 bases and J dropped 7 bases, with 17 bases sitting between them. The CDR3 bases are TGTGCCAGCTCGGGGTCGGGGGTCGCTGAAAAACTGTTTTTT. It is translated as CASSGSGVAEKLFF.